These 32 T cell receptor beta chains were all obtained from the same sample, sequenced in a study of blood T cell repertoires in COVID-19. Assay used: immunoSEQ multiplex PCR; TCRdb lists only in-frame clones, some missing. The profile shows 45,000 to 65,000 clones, 91% of them singletons. The material sequenced was peripheral blood. All receptors come from a human donor in a cohort sampled during active COVID-19.

V is TRBV16 and J is TRBJ1-2, with a weak D call TRBD1 (5 bases). Germline loops: CDR1 KGHSY, CDR2 FQNENV. This CDR3 is 15 amino acids long. V was trimmed by 2 bases and J by 3 bases, leaving 13 bases between them. The CDR3: CASSQTPQAHYGYTF. The CDR3 nucleotides read TGTGCCAGCAGCCAAACCCCACAGGCCCACTATGGCTACACCTTC.

This rearrangement joins TRBV19 to TRBJ1-3, with 8 bases aligning to TRBD1. This CDR3 has 16 residues. J was trimmed by 0 bases and V by 3 bases; bases with no gene match: 4. Per the germline V gene, CDR1 is LNHDA and CDR2 is SQIVND (reference sequence). In DNA, the CDR3 is TGTGCCAGTAGTATGGGACAGGTCTTCTCTGGAAACACCATATATTTT. As protein: CASSMGQVFSGNTIYF.

This chain joins TRBV25-1 and TRBJ1-1; no clear D. The CDR3 has 14 residues. Trimming cost V 5 bases and J 3 bases, with 13 bases left between them. The germline V gene has CDR1 MGHDK and CDR2 SYGVNS. DNA of the CDR3: TGTGCCAGCAGTCCCCAGGCCTCGTACACTGAAGCTTTCTTT. Its protein product is CASSPQASYTEAFF.

The genes are TRBV27 and TRBJ1-2, with D perhaps matching TRBD1 (6 bases). Trimming removed 10 bases from V and 8 bases from J, with 14 bases in between. This CDR3 has 11 residues. Germline CDR1 and CDR2: MNHEY and SMNVEV (reference sequence). The CDR3 region is CATEAGGGYTF. Here the CDR3 DNA reads TGTGCCACCGAGGCGGGGGGCGGCTACACCTTC.

The J gene is TRBJ2-1, the V gene TRBV4-3, with D possibly being TRBD1 (6 bases). CDR1 and CDR2 (germline): LGHNA, YSLEER. The CDR3 has 17 amino acids. V was trimmed by 4 bases and J by 8 bases, leaving 24 bases between them. CDR3 DNA: TGCGCCAGCAGCCTTGGCTTGATGGGGGCGTCTGTCCATGAGCAGTTCTTC. Protein product: CASSLGLMGASVHEQFF.

The CDR3 nucleotides read TGTGCCAGCAGCCCTCCGGGTCGACAGGGAAATGAAAAACTGTTTTTT. It is translated as CASSPPGRQGNEKLFF. This chain uses TRBV5-5 with TRBJ1-4, with 7 bases aligning to TRBD1. Germline-derived CDR1 and CDR2 are SGHKS and YYEKEE (reference sequence). This CDR3 spans 16 amino acids. Unmatched junction bases numbered 11, after V lost 4 bases and J lost 5 bases.

This clone was counted a single time. The V gene is TRBV6-5, the J gene TRBJ1-2, with 8 bases identical to TRBD1. With 2 bases clipped from V and 4 bases from J, the junction kept 6 bases outside the gene matches. From germline, CDR1 is MNHEY and CDR2 SVGAGI. This CDR3 comprises 15 residues. The CDR3 DNA sequence: TGTGCCAGCAGTTACGGACAGGGTGTTGGCTATGGCTACACCTTC. Translated: CASSYGQGVGYGYTF.

The V and J genes are TRBV7-3 and TRBJ2-3; 9 nucleotides align to TRBD2. CDR3 size: 17 residues. Trimming at V came to 2 bases and at J to 3 bases, leaving 9 bases not matched to a gene. The germline CDR1 and CDR2 sequences are SGHTA and FQGTGA. The CDR3, as DNA: TGTGCCAGCAGCTTATATTTTAGCGGGGGAAGGACAGATACGCAGTATTTT. Translation gives CASSLYFSGGRTDTQYF.

The genes are TRBV19 and TRBJ2-7, with a weak D call TRBD1 (6 bases). The CDR3 loop spans 14 amino acids. Between the trimmed V and J ends, which lost 1 base and 5 bases, there was a span of 12 bases. CDR1 is LNHDA, CDR2 SQIVND, per germline (reference sequence). The CDR3 coding sequence is TGTGCCAGTAGTATAGGCCAGGGGACGGACGAGCAGTACTTC. Translation: CASSIGQGTDEQYF.

The chain uses TRBV6-1 and TRBJ2-7; 9 bases match TRBD1. Germline V lookup: CDR1 MNHNS, CDR2 SASEGT. The length of the CDR3 is 14 residues. The J segment lost 4 bases and the V segment lost 1 base, leaving 2 bases of the junction unmatched. The DNA for the CDR3 is TGTGCCAGCAGTGAAGTGGACAGGGGTTACGAGCAGTACTTC. This translates into CASSEVDRGYEQYF.

The chain couples TRBV18 to TRBJ2-7, with D possibly matching TRBD1 (6 bases). Germline lookup yields CDR1 KGHSH and CDR2 LQKENI. Trimming shortened V by 0 bases and J by 2 bases, and 11 bases separated the two germline ends. The CDR3 is 15 amino acids. The CDR3 reads CASSPPPGVAYEQYF. The CDR3 DNA reads as TGTGCCAGCTCACCACCGCCAGGGGTGGCCTACGAGCAGTACTTC.

The genes are TRBV24-1 and TRBJ2-7; TRBD1 agrees at 9 bases. CDR3 length equals 15 residues. The V and J ends lost 4 bases and 4 bases, in that order; junction bases with no gene match: 7. In germline, CDR1 is KGHDR, CDR2 SFDVKD. The CDR3 nucleotides read TGTGCCACCAGTGACCCCGGGACAGGGAAGTACGAGCAGTACTTC. Translation gives CATSDPGTGKYEQYF.

CDR3 in DNA: TGTGCCAGCGGCACAGGGGGCGCGGGGAAAGAGACCCAGTACTTC. Its protein is CASGTGGAGKETQYF. This chain uses TRBV28 with TRBJ2-5; 9 bases are shared with TRBD1. From germline, CDR1 is MDHEN and CDR2 SYDVKM. J gave up 3 bases and V 8 bases, and 10 bases lay outside the gene matches. The CDR3 is 15 residues long.

The chain uses TRBV6-2 or TRBV6-3 and TRBJ2-3; 10 nucleotides align to TRBD1. This CDR3 spans 18 amino acids. CDR1 is MNHEY, CDR2 SVGEGT, per germline. The ends lost 0 bases at V and 3 bases at J; junction bases unmatched: 9. DNA of the CDR3: TGTGCCAGCAGTTACTCCCGGGACAGGGGACGGGTGACAGATACGCAGTATTTT. The encoded protein is CASSYSRDRGRVTDTQYF.

J is TRBJ2-7 and V is TRBV25-1; D is unresolved. Germline loops: CDR1 MGHDK, CDR2 SYGVNS. V was trimmed by 1 base and J by 3 bases, leaving 10 bases between them. The CDR3 has 14 amino acids. In DNA, the CDR3 is TGTGCCAGCAGTGAATCGCTAGTAGTCTACGAGCAGTACTTC. Amino acid sequence: CASSESLVVYEQYF.

J is TRBJ2-3 and V is TRBV6-2 or TRBV6-3; TRBD2 is a possible D gene (5 bases). This CDR3 comprises 14 residues. The ends were cut back, 5 bases at V and 4 bases at J, with 13 bases in the middle. CDR1 and CDR2 from the germline V gene are MNHEY and SVGEGT. CDR3 bases: TGTGCCAGCAGTCCCTCTAGCCTAGCAGATACGCAGTATTTT. It encodes CASSPSSLADTQYF.

The chain carries TRBV2 and TRBJ2-1, with 7 bases fitting TRBD1. Germline V gene lookup returns CDR1 SNHLY and CDR2 FYNNEI. V lost 6 bases, J lost 0 bases, and 5 bases stayed unmatched. This CDR3 comprises 15 residues. The CDR3 DNA follows: TGTGCCAGCAGACGACAGGGAATCTCCTACAATGAGCAGTTCTTC. Translation gives CASRRQGISYNEQFF.

The genes are TRBV18 and TRBJ1-5, with D uncertain. Germline CDR1 and CDR2: KGHSH and LQKENI. CDR3 length: 14 amino acids. Trimming stripped 3 bases from V and 4 bases from J, with 10 bases between. DNA of the CDR3: TGTGCCAGCTCACCGCAAGCGTTGAATCAGCCCCAGCATTTT. Its protein is CASSPQALNQPQHF.

J is TRBJ2-5 and V is TRBV14; the D gene is possibly TRBD2 (6 bases). The germline V gene encodes CDR1 SGHDN and CDR2 FVKESK. V gave up 0 bases and J gave up 2 bases, with 13 bases separating them. This CDR3 has 16 residues. Written as DNA, the CDR3 is TGTGCCAGCAGCCAAGAGCGGGACCACATACAAGAGACCCAGTACTTC. Protein sequence: CASSQERDHIQETQYF.

The genes are TRBV18 and TRBJ1-5; D perhaps matches TRBD1 (6 bases). The CDR3 loop spans 15 amino acids. CDR1 and CDR2 from the germline V gene are KGHSH and LQKENI. V lost 2 bases to trimming and J lost 2 bases, with 10 bases between them. The CDR3 DNA follows: TGTGCCAGCTCACCAGACGGACAGCGCAATCAGCCCCAGCATTTT. It codes for CASSPDGQRNQPQHF.

This clone was observed a single time. The chain links TRBV2 to TRBJ2-7; 7 positions match TRBD2. The germline V gene has CDR1 SNHLY and CDR2 FYNNEI. The CDR3 is 15 residues long. The junction had 11 bases not matched to a gene; V was cut back by 8 bases and J by 1 base. CDR3 in DNA: TGTGCCAGCGGCAGAACTAGCGTCATTTCCTACGAGCAGTACTTC. Its protein product is CASGRTSVISYEQYF.

The chain employs TRBV19 and TRBJ2-5, with 7 bases identical to TRBD2. Looked up from germline, CDR1 is LNHDA and CDR2 is SQIVND (reference sequence). Trimming removed 3 bases from V and 2 bases from J; junction bases left unmatched: 3. The CDR3 contains 14 residues. CDR3 DNA sequence: TGTGCCAGTAGTATGGTGGGGGGGCAAGAGACCCAGTACTTC. This sequence encodes CASSMVGGQETQYF.

V usage is TRBV5-1 and J usage is TRBJ2-3; possible D gene TRBD1, 5 bases. This CDR3 comprises 14 residues. Trimming stripped 0 bases from V and 0 bases from J, with 5 bases between. Looked up from germline, CDR1 is SGHRS and CDR2 is YFSETQ. This CDR3 reads CASSLDRSTDTQYF. The CDR3 DNA is TGCGCCAGCAGCTTGGACAGGAGCACAGATACGCAGTATTTT.

V usage is TRBV10-3 and J usage is TRBJ1-1; 8 bases are a match to TRBD1. CDR1 is ENHRY, CDR2 SYGVKD, per germline. The CDR3 runs to 15 residues. Germline trimming cut 4 bases from V and 1 base from J; bases unmatched to any gene: 5. The CDR3 DNA reads TGTGCCATCAGTGGACAGGGACAGGAGAACACTGAAGCTTTCTTT. Translating gives CAISGQGQENTEAFF.

The V call is TRBV7-3, the J call TRBJ2-1; D may be TRBD1 (6 bases). The CDR3 is 15 residues long. Per germline, CDR1 SGHTA and CDR2 FQGTGA. Between the trimmed V and J ends, which lost 5 bases and 4 bases, there was a span of 15 bases. The CDR3 DNA reads TGTGCCAGCAGCCTAAACCGGGACATATACAATGAGCAGTTCTTC. Amino acid sequence: CASSLNRDIYNEQFF.

This clone was seen just once. This rearrangement joins TRBV6-4 to TRBJ2-5; 8 bases align to TRBD2. V trimming: 6 bases; J trimming: 5 bases; junction bases outside the gene matches: 14. Germline V CDR1 and CDR2: MRHNA, SNTAGT. The CDR3 loop spans 16 amino acids. The CDR3 nucleotides read TGTGCCAGCAGAAAATTCGCGGGGGGCCCTGAGGAGACCCAGTACTTC. Its protein product is CASRKFAGGPEETQYF.

The genes are TRBV29-1 and TRBJ2-6; tentative D call: TRBD1 (5 bases). CDR3 length: 14 amino acids. Per germline, CDR1 SQVTM and CDR2 ANQGSEA. Trimming took 6 bases from V and 0 from J, leaving 9 bases between them. The CDR3 reads CSVRQSSGANVLTF. The CDR3 DNA follows: TGCAGCGTGCGACAGAGCTCTGGGGCCAACGTCCTGACTTTC. Looking up the rest from reference TRBV29-1 and TRBJ2-6 gives the full variable domain: SAVISQKPSRDICQRGTSLTIQCQVDSQVTMMFWYRQQPGQSLTLIATANQGSEATYESGFVIDKFPISRPNLTFSTLTVSNMSPEDSSIYLCSVRQSSGANVLTFGAGSRLTVL.

This clone has only a few counts. The J gene is TRBJ1-6, the V gene TRBV29-1, with 9 nucleotides matching TRBD1. Germline assignment: CDR1 SQVTM and CDR2 ANQGSEA. V lost 7 bases to trimming and J lost 9 bases; unmatched junction nucleotides: 13. The CDR3 has 15 residues. The CDR3 DNA reads TGCAGCGCCCTGGACAGGGGAATTCTCAGTTCACCCCTCCACTTT. Amino acids: CSALDRGILSSPLHF.

The chain employs TRBV5-1 and TRBJ1-6; 7 nucleotides agree with TRBD1. CDR3 length equals 16 residues. Losses at the gene ends were 4 bases for V and 4 bases for J; bases not matched to a gene: 8. Germline-derived CDR1 and CDR2 are SGHRS and YFSETQ. The CDR3 DNA sequence: TGCGCCAGCAGCCTAAGCCGGGACAGATATAATTCACCCCTCCACTTT. Translating it yields CASSLSRDRYNSPLHF.

The chain links TRBV2 to TRBJ1-5; 9 bases agree with TRBD1. The V gene's germline CDR1 is SNHLY and CDR2 FYNNEI. V lost 4 bases, J lost 2 bases, and 3 bases stayed unmatched. The CDR3 is 15 residues long. The CDR3 protein is CASSARDRGNQPQHF. The CDR3 DNA sequence: TGTGCCAGCAGTGCCCGGGACAGGGGCAATCAGCCCCAGCATTTT.

The chain combines TRBV23-1 with TRBJ2-2, with TRBD1 matching 7 bases. TRBV23-1 is known as an ORF, though its function is uncertain. CDR3 length: 17 amino acids. Trimming took 7 bases from V and 3 from J; bases not matched to a gene: 14. The chain's CDR3 is CASTIKRGLRDTGELFF. Written as DNA, the CDR3 is TGCGCCAGCACCATAAAGAGGGGGCTCCGGGACACCGGGGAGCTGTTTTTT.

For the CDR3, the DNA is TGTGCCAGCCTCCCCCCAGGGACTAGCGGGAGAGGTGAGCAGTTCTTC. It translates to CASLPPGTSGRGEQFF. This chain connects TRBV2 to TRBJ2-1; 14 bases match TRBD2. The CDR3 sequence is 16 residues long. J was trimmed by 9 bases and V by 8 bases; bases with no gene match: 12. Germline CDR1 SNHLY, CDR2 FYNNEI.